This TCR beta chain originates from a study of cytomegalovirus exposure and HLA in healthy donors. Study outcomes and limitations: Reported performance of the classifier showed diagnosis of cytomegalovirus status with high specificity and sensitivity.

Of note for this clone: The antigen remains undetermined.

V lost 7 bases, J lost 6 bases, and 14 bases stayed unmatched. Germline V gene sequence: CDR1 LNHDA, CDR2 SQIVND (reference sequence). CDR3 length: 15 residues. PCR used 60 Vbeta primers and 13 Jbeta primers. Measured with immunoSEQ multiplex PCR; TCRdb has only the in-frame clones, and not every one. The sample includes 170,000 or so clones, roughly 78% seen only once; the top ten take 1%. The source of this sequence is a woman aged 50 to 65 in good health and CMV-seropositive. Source material: PBMCs. The chain joins TRBV19 to TRBJ1-2; 7 positions match TRBD1. DNA for the CDR3: TGTGCCAGTATGGGGACAGTCCCACGGATAAATGGCTACACCTTC. This translates into CASMGTVPRINGYTF.